This T cell receptor (beta chain) was identified during a study of human T cells and chemical hapten exposure. The germline V and J ends were trimmed by 1 base and 8 bases, with 9 bases remaining between them. Germline V gives CDR1 DFQATT, CDR2 SNEGSKA (reference sequence). The CDR3 is made up of 12 amino acids. Study-wide points: Donors in the study had alopecia, meaning their immune response may differ from healthy people's.

The library gave individual cDNA molecules unique molecular identifiers. TCRdb reanalysed the RACE reads using MiXCR and keeps one entry per CDR3 protein. The profile shows about 380,000 distinct CDR3 sequences, approximately 5% of them singletons. This clonotype was counted ten times or more. Its antigen is as yet unknown. Time point specified: pre-sensitization, week 0. The sample's treatment: therapeutic diphenylcyclopropenone sensitization with weekly scalp DPC. The V call is TRBV20-1, the J call TRBJ1-5; no reliable D call. The source is a woman in her fifties or sixties with alopecia areata. Some clones in this sample may be carry-over from other donors' samples. This sample comprised whole blood, obtained in connection with sensitization to the hapten diphenylcyclopropenone (DPC). The CDR3 region has the DNA TGCAGTGCTAGAGGGTACGGGAAGCCCCAGCATTTT. Translating gives CSARGYGKPQHF.